A selection of T cell receptor beta chains follows, all from one sample in a study of blood T cell repertoires in COVID-19. Sequencing was performed with immunoSEQ multiplex PCR; in TCRdb, only in-frame clones are kept and a portion is missing. The sample yields 250,000 to 350,000 clones, approximately 84% seen once. The source material was peripheral blood. The receptors come from a young woman who had recovered from COVID-19. Each CDR3 is given with its conserved first and last residue. A D gene is named only where the DNA matches it firmly. Only some rows state a clone size, as once, few, many or a class for expanded clones.

v_gene: TRBV29-1; abundance: once; j_gene: TRBJ1-4; d_gene: TRBD1; CDR3aa: CSVLQGDEKLFF; CDR3nt: TGCAGCGTGCTACAGGGGGATGAAAAACTGTTTTTT
v_gene: TRBV28; abundance: .; j_gene: TRBJ1-1; d_gene: .; CDR3aa: CASSFTGGGLEAFF; CDR3nt: TGTGCCAGCAGTTTTACGGGTGGGGGACTTGAAGCTTTCTTT
v_gene: TRBV11-2; abundance: .; j_gene: TRBJ2-1; d_gene: .; CDR3aa: CASSLGLQGNEQFF; CDR3nt: TGTGCCAGCAGCTTAGGATTACAGGGAAATGAGCAGTTCTTC
v_gene: TRBV19; abundance: .; j_gene: TRBJ2-3; d_gene: .; CDR3aa: CASSLGGPDTQYF; CDR3nt: TGTGCCAGTAGTTTGGGGGGTCCAGATACGCAGTATTTT
v_gene: TRBV11-2; abundance: once; j_gene: TRBJ2-2; d_gene: .; CDR3aa: CASSFLGGTGELFF; CDR3nt: TGTGCCAGCAGCTTCTTAGGGGGCACCGGGGAGCTGTTTTTT
v_gene: TRBV4-2; abundance: .; j_gene: TRBJ2-1; d_gene: TRBD2; CDR3aa: CASSFSGSSYNEQFF; CDR3nt: TGTGCCAGCAGTTTTAGCGGGAGCTCCTACAATGAGCAGTTCTTC
v_gene: TRBV11-2; abundance: .; j_gene: TRBJ2-2; d_gene: .; CDR3aa: CASSLDFSPGELFF; CDR3nt: TGTGCCAGCAGCTTAGACTTTTCTCCCGGGGAGCTGTTTTTT
v_gene: TRBV7-9; abundance: .; j_gene: TRBJ1-5; d_gene: .; CDR3aa: CASSVDSSYQPQHF; CDR3nt: TGTGCCAGCAGCGTGGACAGCTCCTATCAGCCCCAGCATTTT
v_gene: TRBV11-2; abundance: once; j_gene: TRBJ1-2; d_gene: TRBD1; CDR3aa: CASSSISLTGRYGYTF; CDR3nt: TGTGCCAGCAGCTCGATATCATTGACAGGGCGCTACGGCTACACCTTC
v_gene: TRBV5-6; abundance: .; j_gene: TRBJ2-7; d_gene: TRBD1; CDR3aa: CASSSGTGLREQYF; CDR3nt: TGTGCCAGCAGCTCGGGGACAGGGCTGCGCGAGCAGTACTTC
v_gene: TRBV5-1; abundance: .; j_gene: TRBJ2-3; d_gene: .; CDR3aa: CASSPSGTDTQYF; CDR3nt: TGCGCCAGCAGCCCCTCCGGGACTGATACGCAGTATTTT
v_gene: TRBV30; abundance: .; j_gene: TRBJ2-2; d_gene: .; CDR3aa: CAWSATGELFF; CDR3nt: TGTGCCTGGAGTGCGACCGGGGAGCTGTTTTTT
v_gene: TRBV30; abundance: .; j_gene: TRBJ2-5; d_gene: TRBD1; CDR3aa: CAWSRGGQGREETQYF; CDR3nt: TGTGCCTGGAGTCGCGGCGGACAGGGGCGCGAAGAGACCCAGTACTTC
v_gene: TRBV11-3; abundance: few; j_gene: TRBJ2-2; d_gene: TRBD1; CDR3aa: CASSSRGTGELFF; CDR3nt: TGTGCCAGCAGCTCCAGGGGGACCGGGGAGCTGTTTTTT
v_gene: TRBV29-1; abundance: .; j_gene: TRBJ2-5; d_gene: .; CDR3aa: CSVGRGGETQYF; CDR3nt: TGCAGCGTTGGAAGGGGCGGCGAGACCCAGTACTTC
v_gene: TRBV7-6; abundance: .; j_gene: TRBJ2-1; d_gene: .; CDR3aa: CASTRTGGGYEQFF; CDR3nt: TGTGCCAGCACCAGGACTGGGGGGGGCTATGAGCAGTTCTTC
v_gene: TRBV19; abundance: .; j_gene: TRBJ1-5; d_gene: TRBD1; CDR3aa: CATQRDRGNQPQHF; CDR3nt: TGTGCCACCCAAAGGGACAGGGGCAATCAGCCCCAGCATTTT
v_gene: TRBV4-1; abundance: .; j_gene: TRBJ1-1; d_gene: TRBD1; CDR3aa: CASSQDGQGGTEAFF; CDR3nt: TGCGCCAGCAGCCAAGATGGACAGGGGGGTACTGAAGCTTTCTTT
v_gene: TRBV29-1; abundance: .; j_gene: TRBJ2-7; d_gene: .; CDR3aa: CSVEAGGGGYEQYF; CDR3nt: TGCAGCGTTGAAGCAGGAGGGGGCGGGTACGAGCAGTACTTC
v_gene: TRBV9; abundance: .; j_gene: TRBJ2-3; d_gene: TRBD1; CDR3aa: CASSAGQGDTDTQYF; CDR3nt: TGTGCCAGCAGCGCCGGACAGGGCGACACAGATACGCAGTATTTT
v_gene: TRBV7-9; abundance: .; j_gene: TRBJ2-6; d_gene: .; CDR3aa: CASSSFDRPGANVLTF; CDR3nt: TGTGCCAGCAGCTCGTTCGACAGGCCCGGGGCCAACGTCCTGACTTTC
v_gene: TRBV5-6; abundance: .; j_gene: TRBJ2-3; d_gene: TRBD2; CDR3aa: CASSLRGGLTDTQYF; CDR3nt: TGTGCCAGCAGCTTGCGGGGGGGCCTTACAGATACGCAGTATTTT
v_gene: TRBV3-1/TRBV3-2; abundance: .; j_gene: TRBJ1-2; d_gene: .; CDR3aa: CASSQVEGGANYGYTF; CDR3nt: TGTGCCAGCAGCCAAGTGGAGGGAGGCGCTAACTATGGCTACACCTTC
v_gene: TRBV7-9; abundance: .; j_gene: TRBJ1-3; d_gene: .; CDR3aa: CASSSTGWEGPNTIYF; CDR3nt: TGTGCCAGCAGCTCAACAGGTTGGGAGGGTCCAAACACCATATATTTT
v_gene: TRBV11-1; abundance: .; j_gene: TRBJ2-7; d_gene: .; CDR3aa: CASSLQQGRNYEQYF; CDR3nt: TGTGCCAGCAGCTTACAACAGGGAAGAAACTACGAGCAGTACTTC
v_gene: TRBV4-1; abundance: .; j_gene: TRBJ2-7; d_gene: .; CDR3aa: CASSQGVTGSDYEQYF; CDR3nt: TGCGCCAGCAGCCAAGGGGTGACAGGTTCAGACTACGAGCAGTACTTC
v_gene: TRBV29-1; abundance: .; j_gene: TRBJ1-2; d_gene: TRBD1; CDR3aa: CSVGGQGSGYTF; CDR3nt: TGCAGCGTCGGGGGACAGGGGAGTGGCTACACCTTC
v_gene: TRBV7-9; abundance: .; j_gene: TRBJ2-7; d_gene: .; CDR3aa: CASSPPTASSYEQYF; CDR3nt: TGTGCCAGCAGCCCTCCGACCGCTAGCTCCTACGAGCAGTACTTC
v_gene: TRBV6-5; abundance: .; j_gene: TRBJ2-7; d_gene: .; CDR3aa: CASKDTFYEQYF; CDR3nt: TGTGCCAGCAAGGACACCTTTTACGAGCAGTACTTC